The table lists the clone carrying this T cell receptor beta chain with a few counts. The antigen remains unidentified. A CD8+CD4-CCR7+CD45RA+ gate was used to sort naive CD8 T cells. This record belongs to a study of molecular identifiers for immune sequencing clone quantification. Germline CDR1 and CDR2: ENHRY and SYGVKD. The CDR3 consists of 18 residues. Unmatched junction bases numbered 16, after V lost 6 bases and J lost 1 base. Preparation methods for the bulk TCR libraries were those previously described, with listed TCR primers. TCRdb reprocessed the PCR reads with MiXCR, giving one entry per CDR3 protein. The sample consists of about 89,000 distinct CDR3 sequences, roughly 19% of them appearing once. Study results and caveats: In CMV-specific effectors, clones above 20 copies held over 99% of molecules; naive, under 1%.

The receptor comes from a human donor in good health. Some libraries in this study had Jurkat cell RNA spiked in. Sequenced input: naive CD8+ T cells from blood, with Jurkat cell RNA spiked in. Subset here: FACS-sorted CD8+CD4-CCR7+CD45RA+ naive T cells. This chain links TRBV10-3 with TRBJ1-1; 8 bases are shared with TRBD1. The CDR3 is CAISPRTGQFLQNTEAFF. CDR3 nucleotide sequence: TGTGCCATCAGCCCTAGGACAGGGCAATTCCTGCAGAACACTGAAGCTTTCTTT.